Listed here are 5 T cell receptor beta chains from one sample, sequenced in a study of T cell responses to AZD1222 COVID-19 vaccine (dated by TCRdb to the early 2020s). Library construction relied on the immunoSEQ multiplex PCR assay. The clones in this table, taken by TCRdb from immuneACCESS, are in-frame only. Not every clone is retained; where verified, under half of the shortfall comes from an unresolved V gene, and the cause of the rest is unknown. The sample yields roughly 160,000 clones; 87% were counted once. The leading ten clones occupy 0.95% to 1.1% of the sample. According to the study, the label for this sample's time point signals: about 28 days (+/-7) after the second vaccine dose. The material was peripheral blood, obtained 28 days after the second AZD1222 dose. These TCRs come from an adult who received the AZD1222 COVID-19 vaccine.

V usage is TRBV7-8 and J usage is TRBJ2-5; D remains unclear. V lost 4 bases and J 4 bases, leaving 7 bases between the germline ends. Germline V CDR1 and CDR2: SGHVS, FQNEAQ. The CDR3 extends over 12 amino acids. CDR3 sequence: CASSWWRETQYF. Written as DNA, the CDR3 is TGTGCCAGCAGCTGGTGGCGAGAGACCCAGTACTTC.

The chain employs TRBV7-9 and TRBJ2-1, with a weak D call TRBD2 (6 bases). Looked up from germline, CDR1 is SEHNR and CDR2 is FQNEAQ (reference sequence). The CDR3 covers 15 residues. Trimming pared 1 base from V and 5 bases from J, leaving 12 bases between. CDR3: CASSLEAGRHNEQFF. The CDR3 DNA sequence: TGTGCCAGCAGCTTAGAGGCGGGGCGTCACAATGAGCAGTTCTTC.

The J gene is TRBJ1-2, the V gene TRBV5-4; tentative D call: TRBD1 (5 bases). The germline V gene has CDR1 SGHNT and CDR2 YYREEE (reference sequence). Trimming shortened V by 3 bases and J by 3 bases, and 12 bases separated the two germline ends. This CDR3 is built from 14 residues. The CDR3 DNA reads as TGTGCCAGCAGCTGGGGAGGGGCGGACTATGGCTACACCTTC. Protein product: CASSWGGADYGYTF.

The chain recombines TRBV7-6 with TRBJ2-4; 7 bases align to TRBD1. The CDR3 runs 17 residues. From germline, CDR1 is SGHVS and CDR2 FNYEAQ. Trimming took 5 bases from V and 0 from J; bases not matched to a gene: 10. The CDR3 coding sequence is TGTGCCAGCAGCCCACTGACAGGGAAAACAGCCAAAAACATTCAGTACTTC. It is translated as CASSPLTGKTAKNIQYF.

This clone was seen a few times. This chain connects TRBV25-1 to TRBJ1-2; the D is unclear. V was cut by 4 bases and J by 7 bases, with 10 bases left in between. CDR1 and CDR2 (germline): MGHDK, SYGVNS. This CDR3 has 12 amino acids. The CDR3 region is CASSAARVGYTF. CDR3 nucleotides: TGTGCCAGCAGTGCGGCGCGGGTTGGCTACACCTTC.